The 6 T cell receptor beta chains below come from one sample, sequenced in a study of blood T cells in healthy people across ages. Through a sample-barcoded 5' primer and a J-beta primer mix, a second PCR was run for roughly 7 to 12 cycles. TCRdb reprocessed the 5' RACE reads with MiXCR, giving one entry per CDR3 protein. The sample yields about 620,000 distinct CDR3 sequences, 20% to 25% seen once. The sample taken for sequencing was blood. All receptors come from an older man in good health.

The chain joins TRBV5-1 to TRBJ2-3, with TRBD2 matching 9 bases. The length of the CDR3 is 14 residues. CDR1 and CDR2 from the germline V gene are SGHRS and YFSETQ. V trimming: 1 base; J trimming: 5 bases; junction bases outside the gene matches: 2. The chain's CDR3 is CASSLNSGRDTQYF. The CDR3 DNA follows: TGCGCCAGCAGCTTGAATAGCGGGAGAGATACGCAGTATTTT.

This clonotype was picked up a small number of times. The rearrangement links TRBV12-3 or TRBV12-4 to TRBJ2-4; D unclear. V was cut by 2 bases and J by 4 bases, with 9 bases left in between. The CDR3 is 14 residues long. CDR3 bases: TGTGCCAGCAGTTTATTGGCCGCTAAAAACATTCAGTACTTC. The encoded protein is CASSLLAAKNIQYF.

A note on this clonotype: A junction boundary mismatches the germline segment, possibly from a read error. This chain connects TRBV6-1 to TRBJ2-3, with D possibly called TRBD1 or TRBD2 (6 bases each). CDR1 MNHNS and CDR2 SASEGT come from the germline V gene. This CDR3 region has 16 residues. In DNA form, the CDR3 reads TGTGCCAGCAGTGAAATGGGGGGTCAGGGGCCAGATACGCGGTATTTT. Its protein is CASSEMGGQGPDTRYF.

This clonotype showed up many times. The chain combines TRBV11-3 with TRBJ2-2, with D unresolved. Trimming removed 0 bases from V and 1 base from J, with 3 bases in between. This CDR3 comprises 14 residues. The germline V gene has CDR1 SGHNT and CDR2 YENEEA. The CDR3 region is CASSLDWNTGELFF. For the CDR3, the DNA is TGTGCCAGCAGCTTAGATTGGAACACCGGGGAGCTGTTTTTT.

This sequence joins TRBV27 and TRBJ2-7; D is perhaps TRBD2 (5 bases). With the DNA end fitting TRBJ2-5 better, the J assignment may be wrong. The CDR3 is made up of 13 amino acids. Per the germline V gene, CDR1 is MNHEY and CDR2 is SMNVEV (reference sequence). The CDR3 DNA follows: TGTGCCAGCAGGAGGGTATTACGAGAGACCCAGTACTTC. Protein product: CASRRVLRETQYF.

This clonotype was observed a handful of times. CDR3 sequence: CASSLGTVEGEQYF. The CDR3 nucleotides read TGCGCCAGCAGCCTAGGGACTGTCGAAGGAGAGCAGTACTTC. J is TRBJ2-7 and V is TRBV5-1; D possibly corresponds to TRBD2 (6 bases). The CDR3 runs 14 residues. Trimming removed 4 bases from V and 7 bases from J, with 18 bases in between. Germline V lookup: CDR1 SGHRS, CDR2 YFSETQ.